This TCR beta chain was documented in a study of CD8 T cells in Susac syndrome. With random hexamers, reverse transcription was performed on about 0.5 to 1 ug of RNA. A multiplex approach, immunoSEQ multiplex PCR, amplified TCR beta CDR3 across 54 Vbeta and 13 Jbeta. One entry per CDR3 protein, called by TCRdb with MiXCR from the immunoSEQ multiplex PCR reads. The data show about 180,000 distinct CDR3 sequences, about 94% seen once. Purification of the CD8+ and CD4+ T cells relied on negative isolation, and TEMRA cells underwent FACS enrichment. This CDR3 has 12 amino acids. The V end lost 5 bases, the J end lost 3 bases, and 8 bases lay between the germline ends. Germline CDR1 is SGHAT and CDR2 is FQNNGV.

The receptor was isolated from a human donor with multiple sclerosis. The chain links TRBV11-2 to TRBJ2-7; no reliable D call. The sample comprised CD4+ T cells from PBMCs. The CDR3: CASSAMIYEQYF. CDR3 bases: TGTGCCAGCAGCGCCATGATCTACGAGCAGTACTTC.